The source of this T cell receptor beta chain is a study of blood T cell repertoires in COVID-19. Only one count was recorded for this clone. Source study methods: Amplification of reference gene primers provided the estimated nucleated cell counts. TCRdb keeps only in-frame clones here, not all; method: immunoSEQ multiplex PCR. Clone size and V and J calls were adopted from that table, with D and trimming inferred from the DNA. This table has just over 300,000 clones, about 85% appearing once. The sequenced sample was peripheral blood. The sequence derives from a man aged 18 to 30 with active or convalescent COVID-19.

This CDR3 is CASSPAGANEKLFF. In DNA, the CDR3 is TGTGCCAGTAGTCCTGCCGGGGCTAATGAAAAACTGTTTTTT. This chain connects TRBV19 to TRBJ1-4, with unresolved D. V was shortened by 5 bases and J by 3 bases, with 10 bases between the two germline ends. The CDR3 is 14 residues long. Germline assignment: CDR1 LNHDA and CDR2 SQIVND (reference sequence).